The clone carrying this TCR beta chain was observed a few times. What it binds is unknown. For the second PCR, which ran for about 7 to 12 cycles, a sample-barcoded 5' primer and a J-beta primer mix were used. TCRdb re-derived calls from the 5' RACE reads in MiXCR, one entry per CDR3 protein. This sample has roughly 1.5 million distinct CDR3 sequences, with 35% to 45% found just once. Total RNA extraction produced at least 6 micrograms (per sample) for the study. The entry originates in a study of blood T cells in healthy people across ages. Findings and limits, study-wide: One million T cells yielded diversity estimates that were considered underestimates. Per million T cells, the diversity of TCR beta decreased roughly linearly as age advanced.

Losses at the gene ends were 0 bases for V and 1 base for J; bases not matched to a gene: 6. The CDR3 is 16 amino acids. From germline, CDR1 is DFQATT and CDR2 SNEGSKA (reference sequence). V usage is TRBV20-1 and J usage is TRBJ2-7; 10 nucleotides align to TRBD2. This clonotype was sampled from a woman aged 18-29 years in good health. The specimen sequenced was blood. CDR3 sequence: CSARDHLAGVSYEQYF. CDR3 nucleotide sequence: TGCAGTGCTAGAGATCATCTAGCGGGAGTGTCCTACGAGCAGTACTTC.